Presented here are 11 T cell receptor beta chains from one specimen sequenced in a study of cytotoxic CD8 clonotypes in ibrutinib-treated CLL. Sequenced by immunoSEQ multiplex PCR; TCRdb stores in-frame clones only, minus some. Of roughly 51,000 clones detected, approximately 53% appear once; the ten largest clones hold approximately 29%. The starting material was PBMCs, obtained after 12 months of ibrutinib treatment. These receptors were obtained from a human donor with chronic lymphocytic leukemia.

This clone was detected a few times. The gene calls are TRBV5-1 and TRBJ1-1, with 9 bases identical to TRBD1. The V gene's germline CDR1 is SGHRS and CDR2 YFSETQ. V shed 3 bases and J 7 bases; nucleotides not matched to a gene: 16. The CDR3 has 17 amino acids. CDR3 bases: TGCGCCAGCAGCTCCGACACGACGGACAGGGGTGGGATTGAAGCTTTCTTT. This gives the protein CASSSDTTDRGGIEAFF.

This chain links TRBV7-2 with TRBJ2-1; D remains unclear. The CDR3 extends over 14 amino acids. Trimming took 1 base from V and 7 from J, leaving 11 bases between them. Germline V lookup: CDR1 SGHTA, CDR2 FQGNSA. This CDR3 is CASSLEGSGNEQFF. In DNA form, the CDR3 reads TGTGCCAGCAGCTTAGAAGGTTCTGGGAATGAGCAGTTCTTC.

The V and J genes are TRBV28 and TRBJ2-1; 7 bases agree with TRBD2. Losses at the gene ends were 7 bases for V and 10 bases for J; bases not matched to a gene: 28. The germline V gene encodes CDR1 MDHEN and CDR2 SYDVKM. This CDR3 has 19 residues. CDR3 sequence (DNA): TGTGCCAGCAAAATCAGGGAGGCGCGAGCTAGCGGAACCCTCGGGGAGCAGTTCTTC. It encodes CASKIREARASGTLGEQFF.

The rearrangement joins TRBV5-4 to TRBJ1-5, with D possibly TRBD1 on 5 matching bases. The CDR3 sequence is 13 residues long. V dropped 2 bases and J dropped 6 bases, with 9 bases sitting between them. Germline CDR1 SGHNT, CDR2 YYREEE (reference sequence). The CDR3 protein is CASSFGTAQPQHF. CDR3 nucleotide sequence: TGTGCCAGCAGCTTTGGGACCGCTCAGCCCCAGCATTTT.

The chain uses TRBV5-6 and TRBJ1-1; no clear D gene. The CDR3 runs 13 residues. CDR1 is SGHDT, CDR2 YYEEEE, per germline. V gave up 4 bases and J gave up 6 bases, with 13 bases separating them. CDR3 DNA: TGTGCCAGCAGCGGGGAACTAAACGCTGAAGCTTTCTTT. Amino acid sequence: CASSGELNAEAFF. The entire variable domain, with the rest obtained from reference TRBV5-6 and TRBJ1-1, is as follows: DAGVTQSPTHLIKTRGQQVTLRCSPKSGHDTVSWYQQALGQGPQFIFQYYEEEERQRGNFPDRFSGHQFPNYSSELNVNALLLGDSALYLCASSGELNAEAFFGQGTRLTVV.

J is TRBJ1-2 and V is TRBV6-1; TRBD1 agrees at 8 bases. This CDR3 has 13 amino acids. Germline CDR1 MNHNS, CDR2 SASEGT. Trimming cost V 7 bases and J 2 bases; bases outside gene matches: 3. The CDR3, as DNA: TGTGCCAGCATGGGACAGGCGAACTATGGCTACACCTTC. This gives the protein CASMGQANYGYTF.

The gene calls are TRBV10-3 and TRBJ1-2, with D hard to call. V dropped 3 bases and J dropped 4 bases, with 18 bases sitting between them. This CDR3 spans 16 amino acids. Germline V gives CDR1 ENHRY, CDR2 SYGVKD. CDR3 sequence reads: CAISDPINPEGYGYTF. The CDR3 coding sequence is TGTGCCATCAGTGACCCCATAAACCCGGAGGGCTATGGCTACACCTTC.

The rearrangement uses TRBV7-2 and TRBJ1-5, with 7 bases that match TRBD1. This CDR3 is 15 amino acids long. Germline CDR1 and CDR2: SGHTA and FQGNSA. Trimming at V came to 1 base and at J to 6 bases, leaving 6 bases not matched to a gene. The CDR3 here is CASSLDRGGGQPQHF. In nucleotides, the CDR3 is TGTGCCAGCAGCTTAGACAGGGGAGGCGGTCAGCCCCAGCATTTT.

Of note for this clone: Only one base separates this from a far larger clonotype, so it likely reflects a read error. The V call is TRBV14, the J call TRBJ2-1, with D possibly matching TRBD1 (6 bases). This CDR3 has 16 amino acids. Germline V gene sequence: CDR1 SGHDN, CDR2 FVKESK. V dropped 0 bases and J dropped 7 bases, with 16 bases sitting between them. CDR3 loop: CASSQDTQSQGNEQFF. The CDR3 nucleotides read TGTGCCAGCAGCCAAGATACACAGTCTCAGGGGAATGAGCAGTTCTTC.

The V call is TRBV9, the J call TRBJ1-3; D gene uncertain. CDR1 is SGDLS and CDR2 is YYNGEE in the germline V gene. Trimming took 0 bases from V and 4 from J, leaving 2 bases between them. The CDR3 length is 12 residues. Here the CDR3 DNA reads TGTGCCAGCAGCGTAGCCGGAAACACCATATATTTT. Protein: CASSVAGNTIYF.

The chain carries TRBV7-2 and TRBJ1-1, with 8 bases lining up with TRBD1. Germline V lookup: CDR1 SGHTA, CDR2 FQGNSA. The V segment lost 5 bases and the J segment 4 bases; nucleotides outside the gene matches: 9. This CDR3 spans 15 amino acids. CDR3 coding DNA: TGTGCCAGCAGCCCTCACTTGGACAGGGCCACTGAAGCTTTCTTT. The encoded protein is CASSPHLDRATEAFF.